A single sample gave rise to the 13 T cell receptor beta chains below, sequenced in a study of cytomegalovirus exposure and HLA in healthy donors. A multiplex PCR was run with 60 Vbeta primers and 13 Jbeta primers. The table came from immunoSEQ multiplex PCR; TCRdb's copy has only in-frame clones and leaves some out. The repertoire holds fewer than 200,000 clones, about 68% seen once, with over 1.1% in the top ten. Sequenced input: PBMCs. These receptors originate from a man aged 18-30 years in good health and CMV-seronegative.

The chain uses TRBV11-2 and TRBJ1-4, with a tentative D call TRBD1 (5 bases). The CDR3 has 15 amino acids. Germline CDR1 SGHAT, CDR2 FQNNGV. Trimming removed 5 bases from V and 5 bases from J, with 15 bases in between. CDR3 residues: CASSLQRQLNEKLFF. In nucleotides, the CDR3 is TGTGCCAGCAGCCTCCAGCGACAGTTAAATGAAAAACTGTTTTTT.

This sequence joins TRBV11-2 and TRBJ1-1; the match to TRBD1 covers 9 bases. The CDR3 has 15 amino acids. The ends lost 3 bases at V and 5 bases at J; junction bases unmatched: 7. From germline, CDR1 is SGHAT and CDR2 FQNNGV. CDR3 sequence reads: CASSFYRGQKTEAFF. CDR3 nucleotide sequence: TGTGCCAGCAGCTTTTACAGGGGGCAAAAAACTGAAGCTTTCTTT.

This clone was observed a handful of times. CDR3 sequence reads: CASRTSGRGEQYF. The CDR3 DNA follows: TGTGCCAGCCGGACTAGCGGGAGGGGTGAGCAGTACTTC. J is TRBJ2-7 and V is TRBV27, with 15 bases identical to TRBD2. Trimming took 8 bases from V and 7 from J; bases not matched to a gene: 3. CDR3 length: 13 residues. Germline V gene data show CDR1 as MNHEY and CDR2 as SMNVEV (reference sequence).

The V call is TRBV7-6, the J call TRBJ1-3, with D maybe TRBD1 (6 bases). Germline values: CDR1 SGHVS, CDR2 FNYEAQ. V was trimmed by 5 bases and J by 1 base, leaving 6 bases between them. This CDR3 is 13 amino acids long. The CDR3 bases are TGTGCCAGCAGCACAGGGTCTGGAAACACCATATATTTT. Encoded protein: CASSTGSGNTIYF.

Comment on this clone: Germline and junction disagree at one end, which may indicate a read error. The same CDR3 arises from other DNA sequences in this sample as well. V usage is TRBV9 and J usage is TRBJ2-1, with 8 bases that match TRBD2. Germline lookup yields CDR1 SGDLS and CDR2 YYNGEE. There are 16 residues in the CDR3. CDR3 sequence reads: CASSVGLAGSYNEQFF. The CDR3, as DNA: TGCGCCAGCAGCGTAGGGCTAGCGGGTTCCTACAATGAGCAGTTCTTC. The whole variable domain, remainder taken from reference TRBV9 and TRBJ2-1, is DSGVTQTPKHLITATGQRVTLRCSPRSGDLSVYWYQQSLDQGLQFLIQYYNGEERAKGNILERFSAQQFPDLHSELNLSSLELGDSALYFCASSVGLAGSYNEQFFGPGTRLTVL.

CDR3 nucleotide sequence: TGCAGCGCGCGGTACTCATCCTACGAGCAGTACTTC. It specifies CSARYSSYEQYF. The gene calls are TRBV29-1 and TRBJ2-5, with D unclear. The last part of the DNA fits TRBJ2-7 better; the J call may be wrong. There are 12 residues in the CDR3. The germline V gene encodes CDR1 SQVTM and CDR2 ANQGSEA.

The rearrangement uses TRBV28 and TRBJ2-5; TRBD2 matches 11 bases. The J call is uncertain, as TRBJ2-7 better fits the DNA end. Looked up from germline, CDR1 is MDHEN and CDR2 is SYDVKM. There are 16 residues in the CDR3. The CDR3 reads CASSLVLAGGRGEQYF. The DNA for the CDR3 is TGTGCCAGCAGTTTAGTGCTAGCGGGAGGCCGAGGCGAGCAGTACTTC.

The chain is built from TRBV7-6 and TRBJ2-1, with 7 bases that match TRBD1. After removal of 4 bases from V and 14 bases from J, the junction contained 5 bases not matched to a gene. This CDR3 comprises 11 residues. The germline V gene encodes CDR1 SGHVS and CDR2 FNYEAQ. The CDR3 nucleotides are TGTGCCAGCAGCTCCGGACAGGCGGAGTTCTTC. Protein sequence: CASSSGQAEFF.

V is TRBV18 and J is TRBJ1-2; 7 nucleotides align to TRBD1. Germline V gene sequence: CDR1 KGHSH, CDR2 LQKENI. The CDR3 consists of 19 residues. The V segment lost 0 bases and the J segment 0 bases; nucleotides outside the gene matches: 13. The CDR3 coding sequence is TGTGCCAGCTCACCACCGTCTTGGTACAGGGGCCAAACTAACTATGGCTACACCTTC. Protein product: CASSPPSWYRGQTNYGYTF.

J is TRBJ1-2 and V is TRBV20-1, with a tentative D call TRBD1 (5 bases). The germline gives CDR1 DFQATT, CDR2 SNEGSKA (reference sequence). V was trimmed by 5 bases and J by 7 bases, leaving 11 bases between them. The CDR3 extends over 11 amino acids. CDR3 sequence: CSARGDPGYTF. The CDR3 region has the DNA TGCAGTGCTCGGGGGGATCCTGGCTACACCTTC.

This clone appeared a few times. The chain recombines TRBV19 with TRBJ1-5; D remains unclear. Germline V gene sequence: CDR1 LNHDA, CDR2 SQIVND (reference sequence). This CDR3 is built from 16 residues. Trimming removed 5 bases from V and 4 bases from J, with 18 bases in between. The CDR3 sequence: CASSRLMASGNQPQHF. In DNA, the CDR3 is TGTGCCAGTAGTCGGCTCATGGCATCGGGAAATCAGCCCCAGCATTTT. Using reference TRBV19 and TRBJ1-5 for the parts outside the CDR3, the full variable domain is DGGITQSPKYLFRKEGQNVTLSCEQNLNHDAMYWYRQDPGQGLRLIYYSQIVNDFQKGDIAEGYSVSREKKESFPLTVTSAQKNPTAFYLCASSRLMASGNQPQHFGDGTRLSIL.

This clone was found a few times. The CDR3: CASGLGNTIYF. In DNA, the CDR3 is TGTGCCAGCGGGCTTGGAAACACCATATATTTT. This sequence joins TRBV28 and TRBJ1-3; D not resolved. The length of the CDR3 is 11 residues. The V and J ends lost 8 bases and 3 bases respectively, with 5 bases between them. Germline CDR1 and CDR2: MDHEN and SYDVKM.

The sample holds one count of this clone. This chain uses TRBV19 with TRBJ2-3, with 7 bases matching TRBD1. Germline CDR1 LNHDA, CDR2 SQIVND (reference sequence). The junction had 7 bases not matched to a gene; V was cut back by 0 bases and J by 1 base. CDR3 length: 17 amino acids. The CDR3 bases are TGTGCCAGTAGTATAGATCGGCAGGGGGTTGGCACAGATACGCAGTATTTT. It yields the protein CASSIDRQGVGTDTQYF.